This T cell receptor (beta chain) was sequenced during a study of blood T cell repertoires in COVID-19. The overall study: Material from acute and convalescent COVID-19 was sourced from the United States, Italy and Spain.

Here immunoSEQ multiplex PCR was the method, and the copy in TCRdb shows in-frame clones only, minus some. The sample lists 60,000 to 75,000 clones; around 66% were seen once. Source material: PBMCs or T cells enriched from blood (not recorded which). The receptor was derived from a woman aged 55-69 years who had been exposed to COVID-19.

For the CDR3, the DNA is TGTGCCAGCAGTCAGGCTTCTAGCGGCCAAGAGACCCAGTACTTC. The encoded protein is CASSQASSGQETQYF. This rearrangement joins TRBV6-2 or TRBV6-3 to TRBJ2-5; TRBD2 agrees at 7 bases. The CDR3 covers 15 residues. Trimming removed 5 bases from V and 1 base from J; junction bases left unmatched: 7. Germline CDR1 MNHEY, CDR2 SVGEGT.